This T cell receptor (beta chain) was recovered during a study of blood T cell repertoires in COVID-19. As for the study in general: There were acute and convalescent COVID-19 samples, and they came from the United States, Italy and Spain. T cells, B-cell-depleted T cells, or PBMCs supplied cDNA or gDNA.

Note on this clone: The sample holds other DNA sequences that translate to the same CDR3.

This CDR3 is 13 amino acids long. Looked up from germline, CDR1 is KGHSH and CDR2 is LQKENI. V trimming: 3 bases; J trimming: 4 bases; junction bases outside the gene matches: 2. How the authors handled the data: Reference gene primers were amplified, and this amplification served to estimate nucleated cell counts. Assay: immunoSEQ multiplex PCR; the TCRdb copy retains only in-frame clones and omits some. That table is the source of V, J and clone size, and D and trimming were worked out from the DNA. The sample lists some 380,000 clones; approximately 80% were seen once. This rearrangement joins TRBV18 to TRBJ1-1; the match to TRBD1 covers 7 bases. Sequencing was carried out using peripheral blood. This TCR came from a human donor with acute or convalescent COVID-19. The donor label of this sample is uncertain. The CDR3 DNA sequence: TGTGCCAGCTCACCTCAGGGGGGCACTGAAGCTTTCTTT. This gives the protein CASSPQGGTEAFF.